This TCR beta chain was documented in a study of blood T cell repertoires in COVID-19. Overall study context: Specimens from acute and convalescent COVID-19 originated in the United States, Italy and Spain. T cells, B-cell-depleted T cells, or PBMCs provided the cDNA or gDNA that served as material.

Original methodology: Reference gene primer amplification yielded estimated nucleated cell counts. TCRdb's table, derived via immunoSEQ multiplex PCR, lists solely in-frame clones and lacks some. V, J and clone size are taken as reported in that table, and D and trimming were inferred from the DNA itself. This table has roughly 280,000 clones, about 86% appearing once. Trimming took off 4 bases at V and 6 bases at J, with 15 bases between the two ends. The CDR3 is 15 amino acids. Germline V lookup: CDR1 LGHNA, CDR2 YNFKEQ. The sequence was obtained from a man younger than 45 with active or convalescent COVID-19. The J gene is TRBJ2-2, the V gene TRBV4-2, with D tentatively TRBD1 (6 bases). Sequences were obtained from peripheral blood. The CDR3 loop is CASSRNSGTSGELFF. The CDR3 DNA reads TGTGCCAGCAGCCGGAACTCCGGGACATCCGGGGAGCTGTTTTTT.